The TCR beta chain described here comes from a study of T cell responses to AZD1222 COVID-19 vaccine. For the study at large: Some second doses came at about 4 weeks and others at about 12 weeks; these were pooled.

The protocol was immunoSEQ multiplex PCR, while the TCRdb copy is restricted to in-frame clones and leaves out a portion. This table has more than 140,000 clones, about 91% appearing once. V was trimmed by 3 bases and J by 6 bases, leaving 4 bases between them. Germline values: CDR1 MNHEY, CDR2 SMNVEV (reference sequence). This CDR3 is 11 amino acids long. This TCR came from an adult in good health. Sequenced material: peripheral blood, taken on day 0 of AZD1222 vaccination. The V call is TRBV27, the J call TRBJ2-3; D gene unclear. The CDR3 DNA follows: TGTGCCAGCAGTTTTCAGGATACGCAGTATTTT. Translated: CASSFQDTQYF.